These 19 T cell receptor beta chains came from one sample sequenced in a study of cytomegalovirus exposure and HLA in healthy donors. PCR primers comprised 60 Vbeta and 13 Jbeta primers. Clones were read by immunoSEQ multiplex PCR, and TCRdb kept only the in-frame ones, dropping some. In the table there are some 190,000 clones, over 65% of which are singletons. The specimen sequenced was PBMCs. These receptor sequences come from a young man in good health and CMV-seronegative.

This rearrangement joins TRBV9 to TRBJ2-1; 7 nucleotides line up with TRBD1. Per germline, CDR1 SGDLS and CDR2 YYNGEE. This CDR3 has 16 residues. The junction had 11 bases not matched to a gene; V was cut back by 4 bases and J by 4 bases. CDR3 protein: CASSPSLGTEYNEQFF. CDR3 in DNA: TGTGCCAGCAGCCCTAGCCTGGGGACAGAATACAATGAGCAGTTCTTC.

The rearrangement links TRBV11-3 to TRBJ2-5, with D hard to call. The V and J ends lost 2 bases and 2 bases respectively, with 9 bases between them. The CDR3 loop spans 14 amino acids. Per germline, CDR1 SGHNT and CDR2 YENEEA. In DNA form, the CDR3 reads TGTGCCAGCAGCTTAACAGATTCACAAGAGACCCAGTACTTC. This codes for CASSLTDSQETQYF.

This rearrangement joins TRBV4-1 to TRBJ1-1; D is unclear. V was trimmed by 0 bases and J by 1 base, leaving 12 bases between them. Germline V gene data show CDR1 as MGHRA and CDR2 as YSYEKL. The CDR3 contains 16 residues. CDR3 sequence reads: CASSQDQTVRNTEAFF. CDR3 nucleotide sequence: TGCGCCAGCAGCCAAGATCAAACAGTTAGGAACACTGAAGCTTTCTTT.

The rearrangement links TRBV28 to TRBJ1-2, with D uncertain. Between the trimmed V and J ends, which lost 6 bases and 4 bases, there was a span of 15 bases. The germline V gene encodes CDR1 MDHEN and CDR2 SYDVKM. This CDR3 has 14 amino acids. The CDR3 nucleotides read TGTGCCAGCAGGGCACAGAGCTACTCCTATGGCTACACCTTC. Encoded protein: CASRAQSYSYGYTF.

The CDR3 DNA sequence: TGTGCCAGCAGCCCGGAGGAAACTAGCGGGAAGTACAATGAGCAGTTCTTC. Its translation: CASSPEETSGKYNEQFF. This chain links TRBV4-2 with TRBJ2-1; 10 bases fit TRBD2. V trimming: 4 bases; J trimming: 4 bases; junction bases outside the gene matches: 10. The CDR3 extends over 17 amino acids. Germline V gene data show CDR1 as LGHNA and CDR2 as YNFKEQ.

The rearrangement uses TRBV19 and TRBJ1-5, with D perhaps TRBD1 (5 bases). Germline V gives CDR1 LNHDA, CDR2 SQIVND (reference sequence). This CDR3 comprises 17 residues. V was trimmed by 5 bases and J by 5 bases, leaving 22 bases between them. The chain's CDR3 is CASSVPSQGVLDQPQHF. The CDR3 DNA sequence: TGTGCCAGTAGTGTCCCTAGTCAGGGTGTCCTCGATCAGCCCCAGCATTTT.

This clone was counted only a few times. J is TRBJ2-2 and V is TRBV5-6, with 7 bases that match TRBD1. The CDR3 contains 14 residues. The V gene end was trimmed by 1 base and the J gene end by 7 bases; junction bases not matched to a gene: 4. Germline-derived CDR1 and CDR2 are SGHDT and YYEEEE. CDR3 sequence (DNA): TGTGCCAGCAGCTTGAAGGGGGCCGGCGGGGAGCTGTTTTTT. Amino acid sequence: CASSLKGAGGELFF.

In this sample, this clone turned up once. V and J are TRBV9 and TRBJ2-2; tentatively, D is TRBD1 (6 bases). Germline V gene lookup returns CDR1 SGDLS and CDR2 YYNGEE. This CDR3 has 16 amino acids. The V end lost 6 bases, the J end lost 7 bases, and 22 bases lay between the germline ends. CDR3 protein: CASTDPTGGRSGELFF. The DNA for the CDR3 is TGTGCCAGCACGGACCCGACAGGCGGGCGTAGCGGGGAGCTGTTTTTT.

Here the CDR3 reads CASSQDRGGLYEQYF. CDR3 DNA: TGTGCCAGCAGCCAAGATAGGGGGGGACTGTACGAGCAGTACTTC. The V gene is TRBV4-2, the J gene TRBJ2-7; perhaps TRBD2 as D (7 bases). Germline assignment: CDR1 LGHNA and CDR2 YNFKEQ. The CDR3 length is 15 residues. Trimming took off 0 bases at V and 4 bases at J, with 13 bases between the two ends.

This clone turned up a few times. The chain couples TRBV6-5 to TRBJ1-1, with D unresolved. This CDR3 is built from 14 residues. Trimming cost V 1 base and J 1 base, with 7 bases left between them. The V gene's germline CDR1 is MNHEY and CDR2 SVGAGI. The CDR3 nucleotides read TGTGCCAGCAGTTACTACAGTTCGAACACTGAAGCTTTCTTT. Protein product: CASSYYSSNTEAFF.

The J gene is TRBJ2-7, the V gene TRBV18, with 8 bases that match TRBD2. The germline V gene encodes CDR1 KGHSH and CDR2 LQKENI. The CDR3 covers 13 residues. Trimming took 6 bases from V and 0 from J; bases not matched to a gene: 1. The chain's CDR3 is CASSRGDSYEQYF. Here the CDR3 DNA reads TGTGCCAGCTCGCGGGGGGACTCCTACGAGCAGTACTTC.

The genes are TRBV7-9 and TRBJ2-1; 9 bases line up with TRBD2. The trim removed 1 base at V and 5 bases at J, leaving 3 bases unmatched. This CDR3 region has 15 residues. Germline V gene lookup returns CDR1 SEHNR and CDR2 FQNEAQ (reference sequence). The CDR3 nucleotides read TGTGCCAGCAGCTTAGAGGCGGGAGGGAACAATGAGCAGTTCTTC. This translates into CASSLEAGGNNEQFF. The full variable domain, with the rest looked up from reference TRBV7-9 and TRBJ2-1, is DTGVSQNPRHKITKRGQNVTFRCDPISEHNRLYWYRQTLGQGPEFLTYFQNEAQLEKSRLLSDRFSAERPKGSFSTLEIQRTEQGDSAMYLCASSLEAGGNNEQFFGPGTRLTVL.

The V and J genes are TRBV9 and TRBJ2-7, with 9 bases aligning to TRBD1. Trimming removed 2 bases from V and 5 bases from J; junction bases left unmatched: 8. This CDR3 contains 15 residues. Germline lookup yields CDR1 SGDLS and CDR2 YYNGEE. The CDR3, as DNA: TGTGCCAGCAGCGTCTCACAGGGGGCGTTAAACGAGCAGTACTTC. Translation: CASSVSQGALNEQYF.

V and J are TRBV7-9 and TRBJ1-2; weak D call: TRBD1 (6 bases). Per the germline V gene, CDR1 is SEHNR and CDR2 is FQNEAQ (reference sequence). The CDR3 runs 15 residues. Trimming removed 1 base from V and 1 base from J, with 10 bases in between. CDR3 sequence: CASSLGQGINYGYTF. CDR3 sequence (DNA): TGTGCCAGCAGCTTAGGTCAGGGGATTAACTATGGCTACACCTTC.

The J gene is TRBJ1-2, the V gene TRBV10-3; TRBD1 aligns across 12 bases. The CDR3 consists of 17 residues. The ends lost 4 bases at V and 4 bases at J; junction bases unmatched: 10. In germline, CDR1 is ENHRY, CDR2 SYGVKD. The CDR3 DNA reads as TGTGCCATCAGTGGGGGGGGGACAGGGGGCGATGGCTATGGCTACACCTTC. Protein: CAISGGGTGGDGYGYTF.

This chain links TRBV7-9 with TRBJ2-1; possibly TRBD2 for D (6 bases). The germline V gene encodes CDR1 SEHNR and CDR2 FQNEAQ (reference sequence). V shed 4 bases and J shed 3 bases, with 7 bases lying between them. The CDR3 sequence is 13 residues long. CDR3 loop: CASSSGLYNEQFF. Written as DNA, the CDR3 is TGTGCCAGCAGCTCGGGACTCTACAATGAGCAGTTCTTC.

CDR3 sequence: CASSPRGIAYEQYF. CDR3 sequence (DNA): TGTGCCAGCAGTCCCAGGGGGATCGCCTACGAGCAGTACTTC. The genes are TRBV6-1 and TRBJ2-7, with 7 bases aligning to TRBD1. This CDR3 has 14 residues. The V segment lost 5 bases and the J segment 2 bases; nucleotides outside the gene matches: 6. Looked up from germline, CDR1 is MNHNS and CDR2 is SASEGT.

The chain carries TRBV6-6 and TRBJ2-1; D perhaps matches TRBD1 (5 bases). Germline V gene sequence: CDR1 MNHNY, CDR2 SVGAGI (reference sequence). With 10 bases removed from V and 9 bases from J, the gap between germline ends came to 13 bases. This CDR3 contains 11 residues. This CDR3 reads CATDSTSEQFF. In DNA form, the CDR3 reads TGTGCCACAGACAGTACCTCTGAGCAGTTCTTC.

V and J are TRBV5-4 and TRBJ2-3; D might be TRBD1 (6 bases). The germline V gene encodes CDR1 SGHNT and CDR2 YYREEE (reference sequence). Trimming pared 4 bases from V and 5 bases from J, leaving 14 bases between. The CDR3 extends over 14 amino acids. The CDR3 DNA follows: TGTGCCAGCAGCGGGGGACACCTCGGAGATACGCAGTATTTT. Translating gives CASSGGHLGDTQYF.